This T cell receptor (beta chain) was sequenced during a study of cytomegalovirus exposure and HLA in healthy donors. Overall study: In a later analysis, it was reported that the 110 or so validation repertoires had been produced on the same platform as the 666 repertoires belonging to the first cohort.

Study-level results: Across donors, most TCRs were seen rarely, yet some public ones were widespread. The tendency of first-cohort TCR clusters to co-occur in the roughly 110 validation repertoires was the finding of a later analysis.

Remarks on this clone: No antigen is known for it.

The repertoire was sequenced with immunoSEQ multiplex PCR; TCRdb's copy has only in-frame clones and lacks some. The table has fewer than 200,000 clones, around 85% seen once. The germline gives CDR1 SNHLY, CDR2 FYNNEI. This CDR3 comprises 15 residues. Between the trimmed V and J ends, which lost 6 bases and 14 bases, there was a span of 28 bases. The receptor was isolated from a woman younger than 45 in good health and CMV-seronegative. The sequenced material came from PBMCs. The chain couples TRBV2 to TRBJ1-1, with D perhaps matching TRBD1 (5 bases). The CDR3 region is CASRSPGRDARIPFF. For the CDR3, the DNA is TGTGCCAGCAGGAGCCCGGGCCGGGACGCTAGGATCCCGTTCTTT. The variable domain in full, with the rest retrieved from reference TRBV2 and TRBJ1-1, is EPEVTQTPSHQVTQMGQEVILRCVPISNHLYFYWYRQILGQKVEFLVSFYNNEISEKSEIFDDQFSVERPDGSNFTLKIRSTKLEDSAMYFCASRSPGRDARIPFFGQGTRLTVV.